Shown below are 17 T cell receptor beta chains from a single sample sequenced in a study of T cell responses to AZD1222 COVID-19 vaccine (dated by TCRdb to the early 2020s). To prepare the library, the immunoSEQ multiplex PCR assay was applied. Not all clones reach the TCRdb copy of this immuneACCESS table, which keeps in-frame sequences only. Checked studies attribute under half of the gap to unresolved V genes and leave the rest unexplained. This sample is represented by 190,000 or so clones; more than 75% of them were singletons. The ten top clones hold about 24% of the sample. In the paper's terms, the time point label means: about 28 days (+/-7) after the second vaccine dose. Material: peripheral blood, obtained 28 days after the second AZD1222 dose. The receptors shown here come from an adult who received the AZD1222 COVID-19 vaccine.

The chain combines TRBV7-2 with TRBJ2-1; D is possibly TRBD2 (5 bases). Germline lookup yields CDR1 SGHTA and CDR2 FQGNSA. The CDR3 is 14 amino acids. V lost 3 bases to trimming and J lost 7 bases, with 13 bases between them. In DNA form, the CDR3 reads TGTGCCAGCAGCTTTCCCGCCCCGGGGAATGAGCAGTTCTTC. Amino acid sequence: CASSFPAPGNEQFF.

This chain connects TRBV2 to TRBJ2-1; no firm D call. The CDR3 covers 12 residues. CDR1 and CDR2 (germline): SNHLY, FYNNEI. V lost 2 bases and J 4 bases, leaving 3 bases between the germline ends. CDR3 region: CASSEQYNEQFF. The CDR3 nucleotides are TGTGCCAGCAGTGAACAGTACAATGAGCAGTTCTTC. Full variable domain (outside the CDR3, taken from reference TRBV2 and TRBJ2-1): EPEVTQTPSHQVTQMGQEVILRCVPISNHLYFYWYRQILGQKVEFLVSFYNNEISEKSEIFDDQFSVERPDGSNFTLKIRSTKLEDSAMYFCASSEQYNEQFFGPGTRLTVL.

This clone was picked up one time. The chain recombines TRBV24-1 with TRBJ2-7, with D possibly being TRBD1 (6 bases). CDR3 size: 17 residues. Trimming took off 0 bases at V and 3 bases at J, with 17 bases between the two ends. From germline, CDR1 is KGHDR and CDR2 SFDVKD. The CDR3 nucleotides read TGTGCCACCAGTGATTTGCTAAAACAGGACAGATACTACGAGCAGTACTTC. Translated, it gives CATSDLLKQDRYYEQYF.

The V gene is TRBV7-9, the J gene TRBJ1-1; perhaps TRBD1 as D (5 bases). CDR3 length: 17 residues. Germline CDR1 SEHNR, CDR2 FQNEAQ (reference sequence). V was shortened by 2 bases and J by 5 bases, with 21 bases between the two germline ends. The CDR3 is CASSLPRTRGGRTEAFF. The CDR3 DNA reads as TGTGCCAGCAGCTTACCCCGAACCCGCGGGGGAAGGACTGAAGCTTTCTTT.

The rearrangement joins TRBV6-5 to TRBJ2-7; TRBD2 aligns across 10 bases. Trimming took 4 bases from V and 3 from J; bases not matched to a gene: 6. The CDR3 extends over 15 amino acids. Germline values: CDR1 MNHEY, CDR2 SVGAGI. CDR3 sequence reads: CASSSASGSFYEQYF. Written as DNA, the CDR3 is TGTGCCAGCAGTTCAGCTAGCGGGAGTTTCTACGAGCAGTACTTC.

This chain joins TRBV7-9 and TRBJ2-7; 7 bases are shared with TRBD1. The CDR3 runs to 13 residues. The ends lost 4 bases at V and 6 bases at J; junction bases unmatched: 6. Germline V gene lookup returns CDR1 SEHNR and CDR2 FQNEAQ (reference sequence). The CDR3, as DNA: TGTGCCAGCAGCTCGAGAACAGGGGTCGAGCAGTACTTC. This encodes CASSSRTGVEQYF.

This clone occurred once. The V and J genes are TRBV4-2 and TRBJ2-1; TRBD1 agrees at 10 bases. CDR1 and CDR2 from the germline V gene are LGHNA and YNFKEQ. The V segment lost 4 bases and the J segment 7 bases; nucleotides outside the gene matches: 4. The length of the CDR3 is 14 residues. Written as DNA, the CDR3 is TGTGCCAGCAGCCGGGGGACAGGGGAAAATGAGCAGTTCTTC. Its protein product is CASSRGTGENEQFF.

This clone was counted only a few times. The rearrangement links TRBV19 to TRBJ2-5; the match to TRBD1 covers 8 bases. Germline CDR1 LNHDA, CDR2 SQIVND (reference sequence). V trimming: 3 bases; J trimming: 5 bases; junction bases outside the gene matches: 5. This CDR3 is built from 14 residues. Here the CDR3 DNA reads TGTGCCAGTAGTATGCAGGGGGCGATGGAGACCCAGTACTTC. Protein product: CASSMQGAMETQYF.

J is TRBJ2-2 and V is TRBV9; weak D call: TRBD2 (6 bases). The CDR3 consists of 16 residues. Germline CDR1 SGDLS, CDR2 YYNGEE. V lost 1 base and J 0 bases, leaving 10 bases between the germline ends. The CDR3 DNA is TGTGCCAGCAGCGTAAGAGGGACTTCGAACACCGGGGAGCTGTTTTTT. This encodes CASSVRGTSNTGELFF.

The V and J genes are TRBV23-1 and TRBJ2-7; D may be TRBD2 (5 bases). Being an ORF, TRBV23-1 has a function that is uncertain. CDR3 size: 14 residues. Trimming took off 4 bases at V and 7 bases at J, with 17 bases between the two ends. As DNA, the CDR3 is TGCGCCAGCAGTCCGACGGGGAATCAGTGGGAGCAGTACTTC. It codes for CASSPTGNQWEQYF.

The V gene is TRBV5-1, the J gene TRBJ1-1; TRBD1 might be the D (5 bases). The CDR3 is 18 amino acids. The germline CDR1 and CDR2 sequences are SGHRS and YFSETQ. Trimming took 4 bases from V and 0 from J, leaving 22 bases between them. The DNA for the CDR3 is TGCGCCAGCAGCGGAAATCCCCAGGGAAGAGGTATGAACACTGAAGCTTTCTTT. This codes for CASSGNPQGRGMNTEAFF.

V gene TRBV3-1 (or the pseudogene TRBV3-2) combines with J gene TRBJ2-1; D could derive from TRBD1 or TRBD2 (5 bases each). V shed 6 bases and J shed 10 bases, with 13 bases lying between them. Germline loops: CDR1 LGHDT, CDR2 YNNKEL (reference sequence). The length of the CDR3 is 12 residues. The CDR3 sequence is CASRPFWGEQFF. The CDR3 coding sequence is TGTGCCAGCAGGCCCTTCTGGGGGGAGCAGTTCTTC.

The chain joins TRBV4-3 to TRBJ2-7; TRBD2 matches at 9 bases. The trim removed 0 bases at V and 4 bases at J, leaving 7 bases unmatched. CDR1 is LGHNA, CDR2 YSLEER, per germline. The CDR3 extends over 16 amino acids. The CDR3 is CASSQEFVAGVYEQYF. CDR3 DNA: TGCGCCAGCAGCCAAGAATTTGTAGCGGGAGTATACGAGCAGTACTTC.

CDR3 bases: TGTGCCAGCAGCTTACGGACAGGGGATGAAAAACTGTTTTTT. Its translation is CASSLRTGDEKLFF. The chain couples TRBV11-2 to TRBJ1-4; 9 bases line up with TRBD1. This CDR3 region has 14 residues. Germline values: CDR1 SGHAT, CDR2 FQNNGV. Germline trimming cut 2 bases from V and 6 bases from J; bases unmatched to any gene: 1.

The chain joins TRBV30 to TRBJ1-6, with unresolved D. Trimming removed 2 bases at V and 9 bases at J, with 8 bases between. There are 12 residues in the CDR3. The germline CDR1 and CDR2 sequences are GTSNPN and SVGIG (reference sequence). CDR3 sequence (DNA): TGTGCCTGGAGTCCTCACGCTTCACCCCTCCACTTT. This sequence encodes CAWSPHASPLHF.

This chain uses TRBV9 with TRBJ2-2, with unresolved D. The CDR3 runs to 16 residues. Deletions cut 0 bases from V and 2 bases from J, with 11 bases between. Germline assignment: CDR1 SGDLS and CDR2 YYNGEE. The CDR3 sequence: CASSVVSTTNTGELFF. Here the CDR3 DNA reads TGTGCCAGCAGCGTAGTCTCTACTACCAACACCGGGGAGCTGTTTTTT.

This sequence joins TRBV4-3 and TRBJ2-7; 9 bases fit TRBD1. V gave up 0 bases and J gave up 6 bases; unmatched junction bases: 15. The CDR3 is 18 amino acids. CDR1 is LGHNA and CDR2 is YSLEER in the germline V gene. CDR3 in amino acids: CASSQDLVTGGGGSEQYF. The CDR3 coding sequence is TGCGCCAGCAGCCAAGATTTAGTGACAGGGGGAGGGGGGAGCGAGCAGTACTTC.